Listed here are 28 T cell receptor beta chains from one sample, sequenced in a study of T cell responses to AZD1222 COVID-19 vaccine. Generated by immunoSEQ multiplex PCR, the TCRdb table keeps only in-frame clones and is missing some. The table shows some 140,000 clones, with about 87% occurring only once. Source: peripheral blood, taken on day 0 of AZD1222 vaccination. The receptors derive from an adult in good health.

The rearrangement links TRBV6-5 to TRBJ1-3, with TRBD1 matching over 7 bases. CDR3 length: 16 residues. The germline CDR1 and CDR2 sequences are MNHEY and SVGAGI. The J segment lost 0 bases and the V segment lost 2 bases, leaving 4 bases of the junction unmatched. The CDR3 coding sequence is TGTGCCAGCAGTTACAGTGACAGGGCCTCTGGAAACACCATATATTTT. Protein product: CASSYSDRASGNTIYF.

This chain links TRBV6-5 with TRBJ2-1, with 11 positions matching TRBD2. J lost 6 bases, V lost 5 bases, and 6 bases had no gene match. The CDR3 is 15 residues long. Germline values: CDR1 MNHEY, CDR2 SVGAGI. The CDR3: CASSRWTSGPNEQFF. The CDR3 bases are TGTGCCAGCAGTCGCTGGACTAGCGGGCCCAATGAGCAGTTCTTC.

The J gene is TRBJ1-2, the V gene TRBV5-8; no clear D gene. The CDR3 is made up of 13 amino acids. V lost 2 bases to trimming and J lost 2 bases, with 7 bases between them. Per germline, CDR1 SGHTS and CDR2 YDEGEE. The CDR3 loop reads CASSLQTNYGYTF. As DNA, the CDR3 is TGTGCCAGCAGCTTACAGACAAACTATGGCTACACCTTC.

J is TRBJ1-5 and V is TRBV30, with D tentatively TRBD1 (6 bases). This CDR3 has 16 residues. Deletions cut 3 bases from V and 2 bases from J, with 17 bases between. CDR1 is GTSNPN, CDR2 SVGIG, per germline (reference sequence). The DNA of the CDR3 is TGTGCCTGGAGGGTGCGGGACACCCTGGGCAATCAGCCCCAGCATTTT. It translates to CAWRVRDTLGNQPQHF.

The chain links TRBV10-3 to TRBJ1-1; D remains ambiguous. CDR3 length: 13 residues. Per germline, CDR1 ENHRY and CDR2 SYGVKD. V shed 1 base and J shed 7 bases, with 10 bases lying between them. Here the CDR3 DNA reads TGTGCCATCAGTGAGTTTCCTTCTTATGAAGCTTTCTTT. Protein product: CAISEFPSYEAFF.

The rearrangement uses TRBV5-1 and TRBJ1-2, with 11 bases lining up with TRBD1. The junction had 9 bases not matched to a gene; V was cut back by 4 bases and J by 7 bases. This CDR3 comprises 15 residues. Germline V gives CDR1 SGHRS, CDR2 YFSETQ. CDR3 nucleotides: TGCGCCAGCAGCCCCCGGGACAGGGGGATTGGTGGCTACACCTTC. Protein sequence: CASSPRDRGIGGYTF.

The chain links TRBV6-4 to TRBJ2-3, with 9 nucleotides matching TRBD1. CDR1 is MRHNA, CDR2 SNTAGT, per germline. The CDR3 has 16 amino acids. Trimming took 6 bases from V and 4 from J; bases not matched to a gene: 11. The CDR3 coding sequence is TGTGCCAGCAGCCGGTCCGGGACAGGGACCCCAGATACGCAGTATTTT. Translation: CASSRSGTGTPDTQYF.

The genes are TRBV11-2 and TRBJ2-2; D may be TRBD1 (6 bases). Germline V gene sequence: CDR1 SGHAT, CDR2 FQNNGV. V lost 5 bases and J lost 1, with 11 bases in between. CDR3 length: 15 amino acids. CDR3 bases: TGTGCCAGCAGCCCCCGGACAGAGAACACCGGGGAGCTGTTTTTT. Translating it yields CASSPRTENTGELFF.

The gene calls are TRBV7-2 and TRBJ2-1, with 8 bases matching TRBD2. Germline V gives CDR1 SGHTA, CDR2 FQGNSA. The CDR3 extends over 16 amino acids. With V trimmed by 5 bases and J by 3 bases, 9 bases remained unmatched. The DNA of the CDR3 is TGTGCCAGCAGCCCCCGCGGGCTAGCGGGCTACAATGAGCAGTTCTTC. Translating it yields CASSPRGLAGYNEQFF.

CDR3 sequence: CASSNTGQGYEQYF. The DNA for the CDR3 is TGTGCCAGCAGCAATACGGGACAGGGCTACGAGCAGTACTTC. The chain links TRBV5-6 to TRBJ2-7; 9 nucleotides line up with TRBD1. This CDR3 region has 14 residues. Germline CDR1 SGHDT, CDR2 YYEEEE. With V trimmed by 4 bases and J by 3 bases, 5 bases remained unmatched.

The chain combines TRBV24-1 with TRBJ1-4; 7 bases match TRBD1. V shed 5 bases, J shed 11 bases, and the junction held 22 bases outside the gene matches. The CDR3 runs 18 residues. Germline V lookup: CDR1 KGHDR, CDR2 SFDVKD. The CDR3 coding sequence is TGTGCCACCAGTGGGGTTAAGTCCGGGCCAACAGGGGAAGGGAAACTGTTTTTT. Translated: CATSGVKSGPTGEGKLFF.

The chain combines TRBV11-2 with TRBJ2-5, with 8 bases fitting TRBD1. CDR1 is SGHAT and CDR2 is FQNNGV in the germline V gene. V was clipped by 5 bases and J by 8 bases; unmatched bases: 4. The CDR3 loop spans 12 amino acids. The CDR3 sequence: CASSPQGATQYF. DNA of the CDR3: TGTGCCAGCAGCCCGCAGGGGGCTACCCAGTACTTC.

The chain combines TRBV7-3 with TRBJ1-1; D is uncertain. Trimming took off 1 base at V and 3 bases at J, with 6 bases between the two ends. The CDR3 sequence is 13 residues long. Germline CDR1 reads SGHTA; CDR2 reads FQGTGA. DNA of the CDR3: TGTGCCAGCAGCTTAATGGTTGACACTGAAGCTTTCTTT. Translating gives CASSLMVDTEAFF.

This clone was counted between two and nine times. This chain joins TRBV6-1 and TRBJ1-2, with a possible D match to TRBD1 (5 bases). This CDR3 region has 15 residues. Trimming left V 1 base short and J 0 bases short, with 9 bases between. Looked up from germline, CDR1 is MNHNS and CDR2 is SASEGT. The CDR3 protein is CASSEVGVSNYGYTF. CDR3 DNA sequence: TGTGCCAGCAGTGAAGTAGGGGTATCTAACTATGGCTACACCTTC.

The chain has TRBV5-1 and TRBJ2-3, with a weak D call TRBD2 (5 bases). Deletions cut 0 bases from V and 6 bases from J, with 5 bases between. CDR1 SGHRS and CDR2 YFSETQ come from the germline V gene. The length of the CDR3 is 12 residues. The CDR3 reads CASSLGRDTQYF. The CDR3, as DNA: TGCGCCAGCAGCTTGGGGAGGGATACGCAGTATTTT.

This chain joins TRBV18 and TRBJ1-5; 9 bases agree with TRBD1. The CDR3 totals 14 residues. J was trimmed by 4 bases and V by 4 bases; bases with no gene match: 2. Germline V gene sequence: CDR1 KGHSH, CDR2 LQKENI. The CDR3 DNA follows: TGTGCCAGCTCACAGGGACAGGGAAATCAGCCCCAGCATTTT. Protein product: CASSQGQGNQPQHF. The whole variable domain, remainder taken from reference TRBV18 and TRBJ1-5, is NAGVMQNPRHLVRRRGQEARLRCSPMKGHSHVYWYRQLPEEGLKFMVYLQKENIIDESGMPKERFSAEFPKEGPSILRIQQVVRGDSAAYFCASSQGQGNQPQHFGDGTRLSIL.

The chain links TRBV6-5 to TRBJ1-4; 10 bases map to TRBD1. The germline V gene encodes CDR1 MNHEY and CDR2 SVGAGI. The CDR3 consists of 14 residues. J gave up 7 bases and V 8 bases, and 7 bases lay outside the gene matches. CDR3 amino acids: CASWRTGGGEKLFF. The CDR3 region has the DNA TGTGCCAGCTGGAGGACAGGGGGAGGTGAAAAACTGTTTTTT.

V gene TRBV28 combines with J gene TRBJ1-4; D remains unclear. The CDR3 totals 14 residues. Trimming pared 4 bases from V and 0 bases from J, leaving 6 bases between. CDR1 and CDR2 (germline): MDHEN, SYDVKM. The CDR3 region has the DNA TGTGCCAGCAGTTGGGGAGCAACTAATGAAAAACTGTTTTTT. This encodes CASSWGATNEKLFF.

A single count supports this clone. DNA for the CDR3: TGTGCCAGCAGCCAACAGACTGGGGTACGGGTGGGGGAACTGTTTTTT. It specifies CASSQQTGVRVGELFF. The rearrangement uses TRBV14 and TRBJ1-4, with D maybe TRBD1 (5 bases). Germline V CDR1 and CDR2: SGHDN, FVKESK. V was pared by 2 bases and J by 12 bases, with 22 bases between. The CDR3 runs to 16 residues.

This chain joins TRBV5-1 and TRBJ1-1; D is possibly TRBD1 (5 bases). CDR3 length: 15 residues. Between the trimmed V and J ends, which lost 4 bases and 1 base, there was a span of 14 bases. CDR1 is SGHRS and CDR2 is YFSETQ in the germline V gene. CDR3 DNA: TGCGCCAGCAGCGGATCCGGGACGGCGAACACTGAAGCTTTCTTT. Translated, it gives CASSGSGTANTEAFF.

The chain recombines TRBV7-9 with TRBJ1-5; TRBD1 matches 9 bases. J gave up 4 bases and V 4 bases, and 11 bases lay outside the gene matches. Germline assignment: CDR1 SEHNR and CDR2 FQNEAQ (reference sequence). This CDR3 is 17 amino acids long. CDR3 residues: CASSSYGTGRRNQPQHF. The CDR3 nucleotides are TGTGCCAGCAGCTCCTACGGGACAGGGAGGAGGAATCAGCCCCAGCATTTT.

This rearrangement joins TRBV27 to TRBJ1-2, with a possible D match to TRBD1 (6 bases). Germline V lookup: CDR1 MNHEY, CDR2 SMNVEV (reference sequence). Trimming cost V 2 bases and J 4 bases, with 14 bases left between them. The CDR3 spans 15 residues. This chain's CDR3 is CASSLMRGAAYGYTF. The CDR3 DNA reads as TGTGCCAGCAGTTTAATGAGGGGGGCGGCCTATGGCTACACCTTC.

The chain has TRBV7-2 and TRBJ2-7; TRBD2 agrees at 7 bases. After removal of 1 base from V and 3 bases from J, the junction contained 6 bases not matched to a gene. The CDR3 totals 15 residues. Germline assignment: CDR1 SGHTA and CDR2 FQGNSA. The DNA of the CDR3 is TGTGCCAGCAGCTTAGGAGCGGGATCTGTCTACGAGCAGTACTTC. Its protein is CASSLGAGSVYEQYF.

The V and J genes are TRBV6-5 and TRBJ2-7; D perhaps matches TRBD2 (6 bases). Deletions cut 0 bases from V and 4 bases from J, with 10 bases between. The CDR3 is 14 residues long. From germline, CDR1 is MNHEY and CDR2 SVGAGI. The CDR3, as DNA: TGTGCCAGCAGTTACTCTCCAGGGAGGTACGAGCAGTACTTC. Its translation is CASSYSPGRYEQYF.

The chain uses TRBV7-2 and TRBJ1-1, with D uncertain. This CDR3 contains 13 residues. Trimming removed 0 bases from V and 1 base from J, with 3 bases in between. The germline CDR1 and CDR2 sequences are SGHTA and FQGNSA. The CDR3 loop is CASSLAGNTEAFF. The CDR3 bases are TGTGCCAGCAGCTTAGCAGGGAACACTGAAGCTTTCTTT.

The V gene is TRBV6-2 or TRBV6-3, the J gene TRBJ2-7; the D is unclear. Germline CDR1 and CDR2: MNHEY and SVGEGT. This CDR3 region has 12 residues. Trimming pared 2 bases from V and 5 bases from J, leaving 7 bases between. This CDR3 reads CASSYVGHEQYF. The CDR3 nucleotides read TGTGCCAGCAGTTACGTAGGCCACGAGCAGTACTTC.

The chain is built from TRBV12-3 or TRBV12-4 and TRBJ1-2; D not certain. The CDR3 contains 13 residues. Trimming took off 2 bases at V and 3 bases at J, with 7 bases between the two ends. The CDR3 sequence is CASSLLGYYGYTF. CDR3 sequence (DNA): TGTGCCAGCAGTTTACTGGGCTACTATGGCTACACCTTC.

The chain carries TRBV5-1 and TRBJ2-7; possibly TRBD1 for D (6 bases). The CDR3 spans 15 residues. V lost 1 base to trimming and J lost 2 bases, with 13 bases between them. Germline V CDR1 and CDR2: SGHRS, YFSETQ. This CDR3 is CASSLFPGTTYEQYF. CDR3 nucleotides: TGCGCCAGCAGCTTGTTTCCAGGGACAACCTACGAGCAGTACTTC.